This record looks at one T cell receptor (beta chain) sequence and its context. The sample originates from a study of T cell changes during pregnancy in multiple sclerosis. This CDR3 has 13 residues. V was cut by 5 bases and J by 4 bases, with 11 bases left in between. CDR1 is MGHDK, CDR2 SYGVNS, per germline. Method: immunoSEQ multiplex PCR; TCRdb's copy keeps in-frame clones and lacks some. The top ten hold under 6.5% of the sample, which has about 53,000 clones, 90% seen once. This receptor was identified in a female donor in good health, enrolled as a control in a pregnancy study. The rearrangement links TRBV25-1 to TRBJ2-5; D is unresolved. The specimen was peripheral blood, collected after pregnancy. The CDR3 sequence is CASSHPPLETQYF. The CDR3 DNA is TGTGCCAGCAGTCATCCCCCACTAGAGACCCAGTACTTC.